These T cell receptor beta chains were read from a single sample in a study of shared clonotypes between healthy human individuals. TCRdb's table, derived via immunoSEQ multiplex PCR, lists solely in-frame clones and lacks some. The sample records roughly 2,500,000 clones, approximately 93% being singletons. Sequenced material: naive CD4+ T cells from PBMCs. The receptors were sampled from a man younger than 30 in good health. Some clones in this sample may be carry-over from other donors' samples. Each CDR3 is given with its conserved first and last residue. The D gene is left open where the match is weak. Expanded clones get a size class; other rows say once, few or many, or leave the size out.

TGCGCCAGCAGCTTGGGGACTAACCCTACCTACGAGCAGTACTTC	CASSLGTNPTYEQYF	NA	once	TRBV5-1	TRBJ2-7
TGTGCCAGCAGCTTAAAAGGGGCGTCCTACGAGCAGTACTTC	CASSLKGASYEQYF	NA	NA	TRBV5-4	TRBJ2-7
TGTGCCAGCTCCACTAGCGGGAGTCCCCCTAATACGCAGTATTTT	CASSTSGSPPNTQYF	TRBD2	NA	TRBV18	TRBJ2-3
TGTGCCAGCAGATGGGACAGGGCGGTGAACACTGAAGCTTTCTTT	CASRWDRAVNTEAFF	TRBD1	NA	TRBV2	TRBJ1-1
TGCAGCGTTGGTTCAGGGCCCTACAATGAGCAGTTCTTC	CSVGSGPYNEQFF	NA	once	TRBV29-1	TRBJ2-1
TGTGCCAGCAGTTACTCGAACGCGGTTGCCTACAATGAGCAGTTCTTC	CASSYSNAVAYNEQFF	NA	NA	TRBV6-5	TRBJ2-1
TGTGCCAGCTGGGGACCCCCGCCGGAAGACACCATATATTTT	CASWGPPPEDTIYF	NA	NA	TRBV27	TRBJ1-3
TGCGCCAGCAGCTTGGCCCCCCCTAGGAATGAGCAGTTCTTC	CASSLAPPRNEQFF	NA	once	TRBV5-1	TRBJ2-1
TGTGCCAGCACCTGGGGTGGGGACGGGACCCAGTACTTC	CASTWGGDGTQYF	NA	NA	TRBV5-4	TRBJ2-5
TGTGCCAGCAGTTTAAATCTACCGGGAAACGAAAAACTGTTTTTT	CASSLNLPGNEKLFF	NA	once	TRBV28	TRBJ1-4
TGTGCCAGCAGCGTAGCTGTGGGGGAGGGCTACACCTTC	CASSVAVGEGYTF	NA	NA	TRBV9	TRBJ1-2
TGTGCCAGTAGTATACAAGGGGGAAGGGCGGATACGCAGTATTTT	CASSIQGGRADTQYF	NA	NA	TRBV19	TRBJ2-3
TGCGCCAGCAGCCAAGATTTTGGGACAGGGGTGATCGGGGAGCTGTTTTTT	CASSQDFGTGVIGELFF	TRBD1	NA	TRBV4-3	TRBJ2-2
TGTGCCAGCGGGCAGAATGACGCTGAAGCTTTCTTT	CASGQNDAEAFF	NA	NA	TRBV11-3	TRBJ1-1
TGTGCCAGCAGTTTTAATCTTGACGGCTACACCTTC	CASSFNLDGYTF	NA	NA	TRBV28	TRBJ1-2
TGTGCCAGCAGTCTTACTAGCGGGGGACCCTACGAGCAGTACTTC	CASSLTSGGPYEQYF	TRBD2	NA	TRBV6-6	TRBJ2-7
TGCGCCAGCAGCCAAGAAGTCAGGGTTAACACCGGGGAGCTGTTTTTT	CASSQEVRVNTGELFF	NA	few	TRBV4-3	TRBJ2-2
TGTGCCAGTTCCGGTACGAACTCTGGAAACACCATATATTTT	CASSGTNSGNTIYF	NA	NA	TRBV28	TRBJ1-3
TGTGCCAGCAGCCAAACGCACAGGGTGGATAGTGGCTACACCTTC	CASSQTHRVDSGYTF	NA	NA	TRBV6-6	TRBJ1-2
TGTGCCAGCAGCTTACAGGGTGGGGTCAATCAGCCCCAGCATTTT	CASSLQGGVNQPQHF	NA	NA	TRBV5-6	TRBJ1-5
TGTGCCAGCAGTGAAGGACAGGGGGGCGAAAGGAGCAATCAGCCCCAGCATTTT	CASSEGQGGERSNQPQHF	TRBD1	NA	TRBV28	TRBJ1-5
TGTGCCAGTAGTAGCCGGGGGGTCAATCAGCCCCAGCATTTT	CASSSRGVNQPQHF	NA	NA	TRBV19	TRBJ1-5
TGTGCCAGCAGCGTAGGGACTTCCAATGAGCAGTTCTTC	CASSVGTSNEQFF	NA	NA	TRBV9	TRBJ2-1
TGTGCCAGCAGCTTATACCCAACGAGGGGACAGTCCGGGAACACTGAAGCTTTCTTT	CASSLYPTRGQSGNTEAFF	TRBD1	NA	TRBV7-9	TRBJ1-1
TGTGCCAGCAGTGTCCCGGGGGCCGGCTCCTACGAGCAGTACTTC	CASSVPGAGSYEQYF	NA	NA	TRBV28	TRBJ2-7
TGTGCCAGCAGCCTCCAAGAGACCCAGTACTTC	CASSLQETQYF	NA	few	TRBV14	TRBJ2-5
TGTGCCAGCAGACCCGACATGAACACTGAAGCTTTCTTT	CASRPDMNTEAFF	NA	NA	TRBV2	TRBJ1-1
TGTGCCAGCAGTTTAAGGGCTAGCGGGAGGGAGACCCAGTACTTC	CASSLRASGRETQYF	TRBD2	NA	TRBV7-3	TRBJ2-5
TGTGCCAGCAGCCCCCAACTTCTCACCGGGGAGCTGTTTTTT	CASSPQLLTGELFF	NA	NA	TRBV14	TRBJ2-2
TGTGCCAGCAGTTTTGACGAACAGCCCCAGCATTTT	CASSFDEQPQHF	NA	few	TRBV28	TRBJ1-5
TGTGCCAGCAGTGCGACCGGGACTAGCTTTTACAATGAGCAGTTCTTC	CASSATGTSFYNEQFF	TRBD2	NA	TRBV6-4	TRBJ2-1
TGTGCCAGCAGTAGGACAGGGGATCGGACTGAAGCTTTCTTT	CASSRTGDRTEAFF	TRBD1	NA	TRBV5-4	TRBJ1-1
TGTGCCAGCAGGACAGGGCCGACACCCCTCCACTTT	CASRTGPTPLHF	TRBD1	NA	TRBV27	TRBJ1-6
TGTGCCATCAGTGTTGGCAGTAGAACCGGGGAGCTGTTTTTT	CAISVGSRTGELFF	NA	NA	TRBV10-3	TRBJ2-2
TGTGCCAGCAGCCAGGATACGCGGGAGCAGTACTTC	CASSQDTREQYF	NA	NA	TRBV14	TRBJ2-7
TGCGCCAGCAGCTTGGCCCGGAGCTCTGGAAACACCATATATTTT	CASSLARSSGNTIYF	NA	NA	TRBV5-1	TRBJ1-3
TGTGCCAGCAGCCAAGGCAGGGTGGCAGATACGCAGTATTTT	CASSQGRVADTQYF	NA	once	TRBV14	TRBJ2-3
TGCGCCAGCAGTGAGGGGAGAGGGGGGGAGCCCAAAAACATTCAGTACTTC	CASSEGRGGEPKNIQYF	NA	NA	TRBV10-1	TRBJ2-4
TGTGCCAGCAGCTTAGCGCATGGTGGGGGCACAGATACGCAGTATTTT	CASSLAHGGGTDTQYF	NA	NA	TRBV7-2	TRBJ2-3
TGCGCCAGCAGCTCCCCCCTAGTCTACTATGGCTACACCTTC	CASSSPLVYYGYTF	NA	NA	TRBV4-1	TRBJ1-2
TGCAGCGTTTCGACTGATTTACAGTTCTTC	CSVSTDLQFF	NA	NA	TRBV29-1	TRBJ2-1
TGTGCCAGCAGTTTTAGGAGGGGGGACAACGGCTACGAGCAGTACTTC	CASSFRRGDNGYEQYF	NA	NA	TRBV27	TRBJ2-7
TGTGCCAGCGGTCAGGGGGCGGGCACTGAAGCTTTCTTT	CASGQGAGTEAFF	TRBD1	NA	TRBV2	TRBJ1-1